The TCR beta chain described here comes from a study of OX40 agonist ivuxolimab in advanced cancers. Study-wide background: Every 2 weeks, patients received ivuxolimab intravenously, dosed at 0.01 to 10 mg/kg. Three patients showed partial responses: one hepatocellular carcinoma and two cutaneous melanoma cases.

Study findings and constraints: Low levels of normalized T-cell clonal expansion also appeared in some nonresponders. The study found among the lowest clonal expansion in partial responders at 0.1-3.0 mg/kg.

V lost 4 bases to trimming and J lost 8 bases, with 16 bases between them. Germline V gene lookup returns CDR1 SGHNT and CDR2 YYREEE (reference sequence). This CDR3 contains 14 residues. Generated by immunoSEQ multiplex PCR, the TCRdb table keeps only in-frame clones and is missing some. Among about 60,000 clones listed, around 87% were seen once. On this clone itself: The antigen is undetermined.

The clonotype comes from an adult with an advanced solid tumor such as melanoma, head and neck, liver or kidney cancer. This chain joins TRBV5-4 and TRBJ2-1; D tentatively fits TRBD1 or TRBD2 (6 bases each). The material sequenced was CD4+ or CD8+ T cells sorted from blood, taken in a trial of the OX40 agonist ivuxolimab. The CDR3, as DNA: TGTGCCAGCAGCGGCAAGGGGGGCAACCATGAGCAGTTCTTC. Its protein is CASSGKGGNHEQFF. Based on the CDR3 plus reference TRBV5-4 and TRBJ2-1, the full variable domain is ETGVTQSPTHLIKTRGQQVTLRCSSQSGHNTVSWYQQALGQGPQFIFQYYREEENGRGNFPPRFSGLQFPNYSSELNVNALELDDSALYLCASSGKGGNHEQFFGPGTRLTVL.